Listed here is a single T cell receptor (beta chain). The J segment lost 1 base and the V segment lost 7 bases, leaving 2 bases of the junction unmatched. The CDR3 length is 15 residues. Germline V gene sequence: CDR1 SGHRS, CDR2 YFSETQ. The sample originates from a study of technical replicates of blood from several donors. TCRdb keeps only in-frame clones here, not all; method: immunoSEQ multiplex PCR. The sample includes around 70,000 clones, roughly 93% of them seen just once. The chain links TRBV5-1 to TRBJ2-6; 10 nucleotides align to TRBD2. Sequencing was performed on T cells isolated from PBMCs. This TCR was recovered from a human donor in good health. In DNA, the CDR3 is TGCGCCAGCCTAGCGGGGGCTTCTGGGGCCAACGTCCTGACTTTC. Its protein product is CASLAGASGANVLTF. Full variable domain (rest looked up from reference TRBV5-1 and TRBJ2-6): KAGVTQTPRYLIKTRGQQVTLSCSPISGHRSVSWYQQTPGQGLQFLFEYFSETQRNKGNFPGRFSGRQFSNSRSEMNVSTLELGDSALYLCASLAGASGANVLTFGAGSRLTVL.